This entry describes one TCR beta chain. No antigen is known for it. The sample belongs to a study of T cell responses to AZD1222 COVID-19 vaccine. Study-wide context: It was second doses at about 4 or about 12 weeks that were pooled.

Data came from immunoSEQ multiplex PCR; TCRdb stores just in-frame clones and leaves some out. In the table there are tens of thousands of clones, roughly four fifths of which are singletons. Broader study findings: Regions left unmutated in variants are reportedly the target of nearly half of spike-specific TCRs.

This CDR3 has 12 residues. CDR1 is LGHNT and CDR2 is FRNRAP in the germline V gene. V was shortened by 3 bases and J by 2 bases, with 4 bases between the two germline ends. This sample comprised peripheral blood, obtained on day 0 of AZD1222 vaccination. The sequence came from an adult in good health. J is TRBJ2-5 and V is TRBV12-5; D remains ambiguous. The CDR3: CASGFGQETQYF. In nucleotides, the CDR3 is TGTGCTAGTGGTTTCGGTCAAGAGACCCAGTACTTC. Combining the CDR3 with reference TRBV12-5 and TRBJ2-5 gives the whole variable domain DARVTQTPRHKVTEMGQEVTMRCQPILGHNTVFWYRQTMMQGLELLAYFRNRAPLDDSGMPKDRFSAEMPDATLATLKIQPSEPRDSAVYFCASGFGQETQYFGPGTRLLVL.